Presented here are 28 T cell receptor beta chains from one specimen sequenced in a study of T-cell memory formation after mild COVID-19. TCRdb itself ran the 5' RACE reads through MiXCR, one entry per CDR3 protein. The sample comprises about 470,000 distinct CDR3 sequences, approximately 25% of which are singletons, and about an eighth rests with the top ten. The sequenced material came from PBMCs or a T cell subset sorted from them (not recorded which). These receptors originate from an adult woman who had mild COVID-19 (a few samples of this study predate the infection). Cell type and time point are not known.

The rearrangement joins TRBV9 to TRBJ2-5, with TRBD2 matching over 8 bases. The CDR3 contains 16 residues. V lost 2 bases and J lost 2; bases outside the gene matches: 8. CDR1 is SGDLS, CDR2 YYNGEE, per germline. The CDR3 DNA reads TGTGCCAGCAGCGTGAGCGGGAGCTTGAGGCAAGAGACCCAGTACTTC. Protein: CASSVSGSLRQETQYF.

The DNA for the CDR3 is TGTGCCAGCAGCCTGGGACTAGCGGGAGACCGGCAGTTCTTC. Translating it yields CASSLGLAGDRQFF. The V call is TRBV12-3 or TRBV12-4, the J call TRBJ2-1; 14 nucleotides line up with TRBD2. The CDR3 covers 14 residues. The V segment lost 6 bases and the J segment 12 bases; nucleotides outside the gene matches: 7.

V is TRBV4-2 and J is TRBJ1-4; tentative D call: TRBD1 (6 bases). CDR3 length: 14 amino acids. The germline gives CDR1 LGHNA, CDR2 YNFKEQ. V dropped 4 bases and J dropped 5 bases, with 11 bases sitting between them. The DNA of the CDR3 is TGTGCCAGCAGCCCGGACAGCCGCAATGAAAAACTGTTTTTT. Protein product: CASSPDSRNEKLFF.

J is TRBJ2-7 and V is TRBV27, with unresolved D. V was cut by 3 bases and J by 5 bases, with 11 bases left in between. Germline lookup yields CDR1 MNHEY and CDR2 SMNVEV (reference sequence). There are 13 residues in the CDR3. The CDR3 region is CASSFIRDHEQYF. The CDR3 DNA sequence: TGTGCCAGCAGTTTCATACGAGACCACGAGCAGTACTTC.

This clonotype turned up a few times. This chain uses TRBV30 with TRBJ1-2; D is unresolved. Trimming took 0 bases from V and 7 from J, leaving 12 bases between them. The germline V gene encodes CDR1 GTSNPN and CDR2 SVGIG (reference sequence). The CDR3 extends over 13 amino acids. CDR3 nucleotide sequence: TGTGCCTGGAGTGTCGGAGGGAATGTTGGCTACACCTTC. Residues: CAWSVGGNVGYTF.

This clonotype turned up a few times. V is TRBV6-6 and J is TRBJ2-1; 9 positions match TRBD2. The germline V gene encodes CDR1 MNHNY and CDR2 SVGAGI (reference sequence). V was pared by 0 bases and J by 10 bases, with 4 bases of the junction left unmatched. The CDR3 contains 14 residues. The CDR3 loop is CASSYSNGLAEQFF. CDR3 nucleotide sequence: TGTGCCAGCAGTTACTCTAATGGACTAGCGGAGCAGTTCTTC.

V is TRBV5-1 and J is TRBJ2-2, with TRBD1 identical over 8 bases. Trimming took 0 bases from V and 7 from J; bases not matched to a gene: 8. Germline assignment: CDR1 SGHRS and CDR2 YFSETQ. The CDR3 contains 16 residues. Written as DNA, the CDR3 is TGCGCCAGCAGCTTGGTTCCCAGGGGGCAGGTCGGGGAGCTGTTTTTT. This gives the protein CASSLVPRGQVGELFF.

The gene calls are TRBV5-5 and TRBJ1-1; the D gene is possibly TRBD1 (5 bases). Trimming pared 5 bases from V and 5 bases from J, leaving 10 bases between. CDR3 length: 12 amino acids. The germline V gene encodes CDR1 SGHKS and CDR2 YYEKEE (reference sequence). CDR3 in DNA: TGTGCCAGCAGGGGGCCGGGGACTGAAGCTTTCTTT. Translated: CASRGPGTEAFF.

The gene calls are TRBV20-1 and TRBJ1-1, with D possibly being TRBD1 (5 bases). With 0 bases removed from V and 1 base from J, the gap between germline ends came to 9 bases. Germline V lookup: CDR1 DFQATT, CDR2 SNEGSKA (reference sequence). CDR3 size: 14 residues. CDR3 DNA sequence: TGCAGTGCTAGAGATCAGGGAACGAACACTGAAGCTTTCTTT. The encoded protein is CSARDQGTNTEAFF.

The chain recombines TRBV12-3 or TRBV12-4 with TRBJ1-2, with TRBD1 matching 7 bases. The CDR3 runs 14 residues. V shed 7 bases and J 4 bases; nucleotides not matched to a gene: 9. The CDR3 bases are TGTGCCAGCACCAACAGGGGAGGTGCCTATGGCTACACCTTC. Translated: CASTNRGGAYGYTF.

This clonotype was counted between two and nine times. V is TRBV5-4 and J is TRBJ2-3, with 7 bases identical to TRBD2. J lost 4 bases, V lost 8 bases, and 4 bases had no gene match. CDR3 length: 12 amino acids. CDR1 is SGHNT and CDR2 is YYREEE in the germline V gene (reference sequence). The CDR3 DNA reads TGTGCCAGGACTAGCAGCCCAGATACGCAGTATTTT. Its protein is CARTSSPDTQYF.

This clonotype was picked up a small number of times. The chain couples TRBV9 to TRBJ2-5; no clear D gene. Trimming took off 3 bases at V and 5 bases at J, with 14 bases between the two ends. CDR1 and CDR2 from the germline V gene are SGDLS and YYNGEE. CDR3 length: 14 amino acids. The CDR3 DNA reads as TGTGCCAGCAGCGCCCACCCAGCCACGGAGACCCAGTACTTC. Its protein is CASSAHPATETQYF.

This rearrangement joins TRBV7-9 to TRBJ1-4; D is perhaps TRBD1 (6 bases). Germline-derived CDR1 and CDR2 are SEHNR and FQNEAQ (reference sequence). CDR3 size: 15 residues. V lost 4 bases to trimming and J lost 5 bases, with 14 bases between them. The CDR3 nucleotides are TGTGCCAGCAGCTCAACCGCGGGACACAATGAAAAACTGTTTTTT. The encoded protein is CASSSTAGHNEKLFF.

This clonotype was detected many times. The gene calls are TRBV12-3 or TRBV12-4 and TRBJ2-3; D is unclear. The CDR3 extends over 12 amino acids. Trimming left V 6 bases short and J 4 bases short, with 8 bases between. The CDR3 protein is CASSPPADTQYF. DNA for the CDR3: TGTGCCAGCAGCCCCCCCGCAGATACGCAGTATTTT.

The rearrangement joins TRBV12-3 or TRBV12-4 to TRBJ2-1; 11 bases line up with TRBD2. V trimming: 6 bases; J trimming: 6 bases; junction bases outside the gene matches: 7. The CDR3 covers 15 residues. The CDR3 region is CASRPTSGSFNEQFF. As DNA, the CDR3 is TGTGCCAGCAGACCCACTAGCGGGAGTTTCAATGAGCAGTTCTTC.

This sequence joins TRBV12-3 or TRBV12-4 and TRBJ1-1; no definite D call. Trimming cost V 6 bases and J 1 base, with 9 bases left between them. The CDR3 loop spans 13 amino acids. The CDR3 DNA is TGTGCCAGCAGACCGGACGGGAACACTGAAGCTTTCTTT. Amino acid sequence: CASRPDGNTEAFF.

The rearrangement uses TRBV5-4 and TRBJ2-1; D remains ambiguous. CDR1 and CDR2 (germline): SGHNT, YYREEE (reference sequence). The V end was cut by 4 bases, the J end by 8 bases, with 16 bases between. This CDR3 spans 14 amino acids. The CDR3 is CASSTRILGHEQFF. The CDR3, as DNA: TGTGCCAGCAGCACACGAATTTTAGGACATGAGCAGTTCTTC.

This chain connects TRBV11-2 to TRBJ2-7, with D unresolved. The germline V gene encodes CDR1 SGHAT and CDR2 FQNNGV. The length of the CDR3 is 15 residues. Deletions cut 1 base from V and 2 bases from J, with 12 bases between. As DNA, the CDR3 is TGTGCCAGCAGCTTAGTTCTTGGGGAAACCTACGAGCAGTACTTC. It translates to CASSLVLGETYEQYF. The whole variable domain, remainder taken from reference TRBV11-2 and TRBJ2-7, is EAGVAQSPRYKIIEKRQSVAFWCNPISGHATLYWYQQILGQGPKLLIQFQNNGVVDDSQLPKDRFSAERLKGVDSTLKIQPAKLEDSAVYLCASSLVLGETYEQYFGPGTRLTVT.

The chain has TRBV6-5 and TRBJ1-2, with a tentative D call TRBD1 (5 bases). V gave up 4 bases and J gave up 6 bases, with 18 bases separating them. The CDR3 is 15 amino acids. Germline CDR1 reads MNHEY; CDR2 reads SVGAGI. The CDR3 here is CASSSRGGGIDGYTF. CDR3 in DNA: TGTGCCAGCAGTTCGCGGGGGGGAGGGATCGATGGCTACACCTTC.

The V and J genes are TRBV2 and TRBJ2-7; D possibly corresponds to TRBD1 (6 bases). This CDR3 has 13 residues. Germline loops: CDR1 SNHLY, CDR2 FYNNEI. Trimming removed 8 bases from V and 4 bases from J, with 15 bases in between. CDR3 sequence reads: CASSRTAKYEQYF. For the CDR3, the DNA is TGTGCCAGCTCCCGGACAGCCAAGTACGAGCAGTACTTC. The full variable domain, its missing parts supplied by reference TRBV2 and TRBJ2-7, is EPEVTQTPSHQVTQMGQEVILRCVPISNHLYFYWYRQILGQKVEFLVSFYNNEISEKSEIFDDQFSVERPDGSNFTLKIRSTKLEDSAMYFCASSRTAKYEQYFGPGTRLTVT.

This chain uses TRBV20-1 with TRBJ1-5; the D gene is possibly TRBD1 (5 bases). Trimming stripped 1 base from V and 4 bases from J, with 8 bases between. The CDR3 has 13 amino acids. In germline, CDR1 is DFQATT, CDR2 SNEGSKA (reference sequence). The CDR3 reads CSARGGANQPQHF. CDR3 sequence (DNA): TGCAGTGCTAGAGGTGGGGCGAATCAGCCCCAGCATTTT.

The chain recombines TRBV6-5 with TRBJ1-1, with D possibly being TRBD1 (5 bases). The germline V and J ends were trimmed by 7 bases and 6 bases, with 15 bases remaining between them. This CDR3 spans 13 amino acids. Germline CDR1 MNHEY, CDR2 SVGAGI. CDR3 bases: TGTGCCAGCAAGGGACTTGGAGTTGCTGAAGCTTTCTTT. This sequence encodes CASKGLGVAEAFF.

In its sample, this clonotype was seen a few times. Here the CDR3 reads CASSPDSGRGRGRETQYF. DNA of the CDR3: TGTGCCAGCAGTCCTGATAGCGGGAGAGGGAGAGGGAGAGAGACCCAGTACTTC. V gene TRBV6-2 or TRBV6-3 combines with J gene TRBJ2-5; TRBD2 matches at 9 bases. With V trimmed by 5 bases and J by 4 bases, 17 bases remained unmatched. Germline assignment: CDR1 MNHEY and CDR2 SVGEGT. CDR3 length: 18 amino acids.

This chain joins TRBV7-9 and TRBJ2-1; no clear D. Trimming took 2 bases from V and 10 from J, leaving 12 bases between them. The CDR3 sequence is 13 residues long. Germline CDR1 reads SEHNR; CDR2 reads FQNEAQ (reference sequence). CDR3 in amino acids: CASSLTVIGEQFF. The CDR3 DNA reads as TGTGCCAGCAGCTTAACCGTGATAGGGGAGCAGTTCTTC.

The chain carries TRBV5-1 and TRBJ1-1, with TRBD1 as a possible D gene (6 bases). This CDR3 comprises 16 residues. Germline CDR1 reads SGHRS; CDR2 reads YFSETQ. V was clipped by 4 bases and J by 4 bases, with 20 bases between them. The CDR3 region is CASSPSGDRVGTEAFF. The DNA for the CDR3 is TGCGCCAGCAGCCCCTCAGGGGATAGGGTGGGCACTGAAGCTTTCTTT.

The J gene is TRBJ2-1, the V gene TRBV5-1; the D gene is possibly TRBD2 (5 bases). This CDR3 has 15 amino acids. CDR1 is SGHRS, CDR2 YFSETQ, per germline. Trimming took 0 bases from V and 6 from J, leaving 13 bases between them. CDR3: CASSLGLAPPNEQFF. The CDR3 nucleotides are TGCGCCAGCAGCTTGGGGTTAGCGCCCCCCAATGAGCAGTTCTTC.

The J gene is TRBJ2-2, the V gene TRBV30; 8 bases are a match to TRBD2. The CDR3 covers 15 residues. V dropped 3 bases and J dropped 7; count of bases not matched to a gene: 10. Germline-derived CDR1 and CDR2 are GTSNPN and SVGIG (reference sequence). The CDR3 loop is CAWRTPGGPIGELFF. The DNA of the CDR3 is TGTGCCTGGAGAACCCCGGGGGGGCCGATCGGGGAGCTGTTTTTT.

The J gene is TRBJ1-6, the V gene TRBV6-5, with a possible D match to TRBD1 (5 bases). The CDR3 has 10 residues. CDR1 is MNHEY, CDR2 SVGAGI, per germline. V lost 8 bases to trimming and J lost 12 bases, with 8 bases between them. Here the CDR3 reads CASGGLPLHF. The CDR3 DNA follows: TGTGCCAGCGGGGGATTACCCCTCCACTTT.